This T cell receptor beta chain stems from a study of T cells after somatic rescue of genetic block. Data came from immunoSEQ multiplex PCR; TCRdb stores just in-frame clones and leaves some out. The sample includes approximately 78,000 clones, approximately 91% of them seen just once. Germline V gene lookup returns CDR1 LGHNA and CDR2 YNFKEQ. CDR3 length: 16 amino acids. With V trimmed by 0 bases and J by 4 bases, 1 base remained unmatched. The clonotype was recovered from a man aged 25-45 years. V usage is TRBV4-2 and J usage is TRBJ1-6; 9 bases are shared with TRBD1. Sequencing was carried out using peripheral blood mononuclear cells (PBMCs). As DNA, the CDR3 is TGTGCCAGCAGCCAAGAGGACAGGGGATATAATTCACCCCTCCACTTT. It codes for CASSQEDRGYNSPLHF.